The source of this T cell receptor (beta chain) is a study of CD8 T cells in Susac syndrome (dated by TCRdb to about 2019). Looking at the study overall: The study used repertoire sequencing to test whether antigen drove CD8+ T cell activation and differentiation in Susac syndrome. Clonality of the CD8+ T cell repertoire was compared between roughly twelve healthy donors, approximately 14 Susac syndrome patients and about 15 multiple sclerosis patients.

Trimming takes 1 base from V and 0 bases from J, and the germline ends sit 16 bases apart. Taken from cysteine to phenylalanine, the CDR3 has 17 residues. Kept here is only the CDR3 DNA, which spans 51 bases and is read in frame from base 1. Reading the germline V gene (reference sequence) gives CDR1 LGHDT and CDR2 YNNKEL. Remarks on this clonotype: Which antigen it targets is not known. Per-base quality was not reported, and no clone a single base away is much larger than it.

RNA was extracted with the RNeasy kit and 0.5 to 1 ug was reverse transcribed using random hexamers. The immunoSEQ multiplex PCR assay, covering 54 Vbeta and 13 Jbeta segments, was used to amplify TCR beta CDR3 regions. To correct PCR amplification bias, a synthetic template baseline was used for both primer optimization and computational correction. From the authors' description of their analysis: Only productive sequences were kept, with reads annotated to V, D and J genes according to IMGT and analyzed in immunoSEQ Analyzer. Clonality was computed as one minus Shannon entropy normalized by log2 of the number of productive unique sequences. For each patient and control, public and private clones were evaluated within the 100 most prevalent clones. Clones were defined as Susac-specific if absent from the healthy and MS cohorts, from roughly 1,100 published viral clones and from other ImmuneACCESS disease sequences. TCRdb trimmed the raw reads at Q25, called clones with MiXCR and kept productive beta chains. Every entry covers one CDR3 protein and lists the most common genes and DNA from its rows. TCRdb's processing, not the study's, gives the V and J calls here. The sample records around 45,000 distinct CDR3 sequences, 90% to 95% of which are singletons. The ten largest clones represent roughly 0.52% of the sample.

Peripheral blood CD8+ and CD4+ T cells from healthy donors, Susac syndrome patients and multiple sclerosis patients were profiled using high-throughput TCR beta sequencing. Healthy donors were age- and sex-matched controls. Bulk CD8+ and CD4+ T cells were purified magnetically by negative isolation, whereas CD8+ TEMRA cells were enriched by FACS. Blood was collected in EDTA tubes and processed within 24 hours, with PBMCs isolated through density gradient centrifugation. PBMCs intended for TCR sequencing were cryopreserved in liquid nitrogen and were subsequently thawed in a 37 degrees C water bath. A purity of at least 90% was achieved for sorted or isolated CD4+, CD8+ and CD8+ TEMRA cells. Study-level results and caveats: The TCR sequencing and HLA analysis was acknowledged to have included a relatively small number of individuals.

The sample taken for sequencing was CD8+ T cells from PBMCs. The sequence is built from TRBV3-1 and TRBJ2-7; perhaps TRBD1 is the D gene, with 6 bases matching. The origin of this receptor is a human donor in good health. This receptor has the CDR3 CASSQVVGGESSYEQYF. The bases read TGTGCCAGCAGCCAAGTTGTTGGGGGCGAGAGCTCCTACGAGCAGTACTTC.